This note documents a single T cell receptor beta chain sequence. The sample comes from a study of cytomegalovirus exposure and HLA in healthy donors. Study in general: HLA-typed donors were the source of roughly 80 million unique TCRs held in an early data release.

CDR1 and CDR2 (germline): SGHKS, YYEKEE (reference sequence). V was clipped by 4 bases and J by 2 bases, with 16 bases between them. The CDR3 spans 15 residues. Primers included in the PCR were 60 Vbeta and 13 Jbeta primers. Sequenced by immunoSEQ multiplex PCR; TCRdb stores in-frame clones only, minus some. Among 150,000 or so clones listed, around four fifths were seen once. The sequence came from a woman aged 40 to 50 in good health and CMV-seronegative. V and J are TRBV5-5 and TRBJ2-7; D ambiguous. Sequencing was carried out using PBMCs. DNA for the CDR3: TGTGCCAGCAGCGAACTTCTTACCCAACCCTACGAGCAGTACTTC. Amino acids: CASSELLTQPYEQYF.